This T cell receptor (beta chain) was sequenced for a study of OX40 agonist ivuxolimab in advanced cancers. For context, the study as a whole: Ivuxolimab, which targeted the costimulatory receptor OX40 (CD134), was an agonistic, fully human IgG2 monoclonal antibody. Intravenous ivuxolimab was administered to patients every 2 weeks at six dose levels: 0.01, 0.1, 0.3, 1.5, 3 and 10 mg/kg. Among the 52 dose-escalation patients, around 19 had hepatocellular carcinoma, around 15 melanoma, 9 renal cell carcinoma and 9 head and neck cancer. The dose-escalation cohort was approximately 83% male with a mean age of about 58 years, ranging from about 20 to 80. Prior anti-PD-1, anti-PD-L1 or anti-CTLA-4 therapy was permitted, and checkpoint inhibitors had been received by roughly 40% of dose-escalation patients. Partial responses occurred in three dose-escalation patients: two with cutaneous melanoma and one with hepatocellular carcinoma. The point of sequencing TCRbeta in the periphery was to test whether ivuxolimab changed TCR sequence diversity and drove clonal T-cell expansion. The paper covers the monotherapy dose-escalation part of the phase I ivuxolimab trial, which included N of about 50 patients. Summary of the overall study and its limitations: Clonal expansion of both CD4+ and CD8+ blood T cells was observed from baseline to week 6 at doses 0.1 to 3.0 mg/kg. In partial responders in the 0.1-3.0 mg/kg groups, normalized peripheral clonal expansion was found to be among the lowest, especially among CD8+ T cells. Which antigens the clonally expanded peripheral T cells were specific for was not determined. Low levels of normalized T-cell clonal expansion were also seen in some nonresponding patients. After ivuxolimab, CD8+ T cells had more expanded clones than CD4+ T cells on average.

On this clone: Its antigen has not been determined. No qualities accompany the bases; no much larger clone lies one base away.

Patients with autoimmune disease history or receiving systemic immunosuppression were excluded from the trial. Peripheral blood for TCR sequencing was collected from all dose cohorts at baseline, on cycle 4 day 1, and on cycle 7 day 1. The samples were taken from a phase I, first-in-human, multicenter, open-label dose-escalation trial of ivuxolimab. Adults with locally advanced or metastatic head and neck squamous cell, hepatocellular, melanoma or renal cell carcinoma were enrolled in the trial. Before TCR sequencing, CD4+ T cells and CD8+ T cells from peripheral blood were sorted into separate populations. To sequence the TCRbeta CDR3 region, genomic DNA was isolated from the sorted cells. The immunoSEQ Assay was used for sequencing of TCRbeta CDR3 regions. TCRdb mirrors the immuneACCESS table, restricted to in-frame sequences. Some clones are absent from its copies; in checked studies, under half trace to an unresolved V gene, and the reason for the others is unknown. The sample table shows tens of thousands of clones, and roughly 80% are seen once. Around 50% of the sample goes to the ten largest clones.

Taken from cysteine to phenylalanine, the CDR3 has 14 residues. Only the CDR3 DNA is retained, 42 bases long and in frame from the first base. CDR1 LGHNA and CDR2 YSLEER are derived from the germline V gene. The trim is 0 bases for V and 6 bases for J, with a gap of 9 bases between the germline ends. The source was CD4+ or CD8+ T cells sorted from blood, collected in a trial of the OX40 agonist ivuxolimab. This TCR was sampled from an adult with an advanced solid tumor such as melanoma, head and neck, liver or kidney cancer. This sequence uses TRBV4-3 and TRBJ2-1; no D gene is confidently identified. CDR3 reads: CASSQEIRANEQFF. The sequenced DNA: TGCGCCAGCAGCCAAGAGATCCGGGCCAATGAGCAGTTCTTC.